The 8 T cell receptor beta chains listed next were all sequenced from one sample in a study of regulatory T cells (dated by TCRdb to the late 2010s). Summary of the overall study and its limitations: Hydrophobic residues at CDR3 positions 6 and 7 were enriched in conventional CD4+ T cells from CD3G-deficient patients, which suggests more self-reactive specificities.

Libraries were made using the immunoSEQ multiplex PCR assay. The multiplex PCR relied on 52 forward TRBV primers and 13 reverse TRBJ primers, and amplification bias was corrected through assay-based and computational methods. Not all clones reach the TCRdb copy of this immuneACCESS table, which keeps in-frame sequences only. Checked studies attribute under half of the gap to unresolved V genes and leave the rest unexplained. Present in this sample are almost 30,000 clones, 85% to 95% of which were seen just once. Together, the top ten hold around 1.5% of the sample. These TCRs' antigens remain unknown. Sequencing was carried out using conventional CD4+ T cells sorted from blood. Source of these receptors: a person between 18 and 35 years old with CD3G deficiency.

This clone was seen only once. The chain links TRBV6-1 to TRBJ2-3, with 9 bases that match TRBD2. CDR3 length: 15 residues. Germline lookup yields CDR1 MNHNS and CDR2 SASEGT. The V and J ends lost 8 bases and 5 bases, in that order; junction bases with no gene match: 11. CDR3 in amino acids: CASSLAIAGVDTQYF. In DNA form, the CDR3 reads TGTGCCAGCTCATTAGCAATAGCGGGAGTAGATACGCAGTATTTT.

The chain is built from TRBV6-1 and TRBJ1-5; 7 nucleotides agree with TRBD1. The CDR3 runs to 15 residues. Trimming removed 5 bases from V and 4 bases from J; junction bases left unmatched: 8. Germline CDR1 and CDR2: MNHNS and SASEGT. The CDR3 DNA reads TGTGCCAGCAGTAGGGGGGACAGAGTTAATCAGCCCCAGCATTTT. Translating gives CASSRGDRVNQPQHF.

The genes are TRBV11-2 and TRBJ1-4, with D maybe TRBD1 (5 bases). Germline V CDR1 and CDR2: SGHAT, FQNNGV. V was shortened by 3 bases and J by 6 bases, with 11 bases between the two germline ends. The CDR3 contains 14 residues. CDR3: CASSFQGADEKLFF. The CDR3 DNA reads TGTGCCAGCAGCTTTCAGGGCGCGGATGAAAAACTGTTTTTT.

This chain links TRBV5-6 with TRBJ1-1, with D perhaps TRBD1 (5 bases). CDR3 length: 15 residues. Trimming stripped 4 bases from V and 4 bases from J, with 17 bases between. CDR1 SGHDT and CDR2 YYEEEE come from the germline V gene. For the CDR3, the DNA is TGTGCCAGCAGCAAGGAGGTGGGGGTGAGCACTGAAGCTTTCTTT. Its protein product is CASSKEVGVSTEAFF.

This CDR3 reads CASSYIGLAGADTQYF. CDR3 in DNA: TGCGCCAGCAGCTATATCGGACTAGCGGGAGCAGATACGCAGTATTTT. The chain carries TRBV5-1 and TRBJ2-3; 13 positions match TRBD2. This CDR3 has 16 amino acids. With V trimmed by 3 bases and J by 4 bases, 5 bases remained unmatched. Germline loops: CDR1 SGHRS, CDR2 YFSETQ.

The V and J genes are TRBV5-1 and TRBJ2-1; TRBD1 might be the D (6 bases). V lost 4 bases and J lost 0, with 11 bases in between. Germline V CDR1 and CDR2: SGHRS, YFSETQ. The CDR3 covers 15 residues. The CDR3 reads CASSPGGSSYNEQFF. For the CDR3, the DNA is TGCGCCAGCAGCCCTGGGGGCAGCTCCTACAATGAGCAGTTCTTC. The full variable domain, its missing parts supplied by reference TRBV5-1 and TRBJ2-1, is KAGVTQTPRYLIKTRGQQVTLSCSPISGHRSVSWYQQTPGQGLQFLFEYFSETQRNKGNFPGRFSGRQFSNSRSEMNVSTLELGDSALYLCASSPGGSSYNEQFFGPGTRLTVL.

V gene TRBV10-3 combines with J gene TRBJ1-6; D unclear. This CDR3 has 12 amino acids. Deletions cut 5 bases from V and 8 bases from J, with 7 bases between. Germline CDR1 ENHRY, CDR2 SYGVKD. CDR3 sequence (DNA): TGTGCCATCAGTTATGGGGATTCACCCCTCCACTTT. It encodes CAISYGDSPLHF.

The J gene is TRBJ2-2, the V gene TRBV6-5; possibly TRBD1 for D (5 bases). Trimming removed 8 bases at V and 7 bases at J, with 14 bases between. Germline CDR1 reads MNHEY; CDR2 reads SVGAGI. The CDR3 extends over 13 amino acids. This chain's CDR3 is CASGARASGELFF. The CDR3 coding sequence is TGTGCCAGCGGCGCCAGGGCGAGCGGGGAGCTGTTTTTT.